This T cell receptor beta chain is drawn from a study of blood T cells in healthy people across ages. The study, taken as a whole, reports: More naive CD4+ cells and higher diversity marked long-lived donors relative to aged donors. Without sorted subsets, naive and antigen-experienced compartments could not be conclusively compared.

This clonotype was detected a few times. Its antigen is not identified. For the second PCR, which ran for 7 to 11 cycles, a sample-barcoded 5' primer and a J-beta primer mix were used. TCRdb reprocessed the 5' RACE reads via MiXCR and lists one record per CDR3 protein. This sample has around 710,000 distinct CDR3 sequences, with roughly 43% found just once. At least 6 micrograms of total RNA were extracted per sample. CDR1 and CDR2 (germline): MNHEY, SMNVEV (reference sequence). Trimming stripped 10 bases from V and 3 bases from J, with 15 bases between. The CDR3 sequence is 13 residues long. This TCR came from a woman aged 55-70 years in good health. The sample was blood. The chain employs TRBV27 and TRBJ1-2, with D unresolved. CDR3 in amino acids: CATSALGYYGYTF. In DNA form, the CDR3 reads TGTGCCACCTCGGCCCTCGGCTACTATGGCTACACCTTC.